These T cell receptor beta chains were read from a single sample in a study of T cell responses to AZD1222 COVID-19 vaccine. The protocol was immunoSEQ multiplex PCR, while the TCRdb copy is restricted to in-frame clones and leaves out a portion. In the table there are 90,000 to 150,000 clones, around 84% of which are singletons. The specimen was peripheral blood, collected 28 days after the second AZD1222 dose. The receptors stem from an adult who received the AZD1222 COVID-19 vaccine. CDR3s include the opening cysteine and the closing phenylalanine or tryptophan. Each record gives: J gene, D gene, clone size, V gene, CDR3 protein, CDR3 DNA. The D gene is left open where the match is weak. The size entry is marked missing in some rows and otherwise reads once, few, many or a size class.

j_gene: TRBJ2-1
d_gene: NA
abundance: NA
v_gene: TRBV7-3
CDR3aa: CASSFLERGEQFF
CDR3nt: TGTGCCAGCAGCTTTTTAGAACGGGGCGAGCAGTTCTTC

j_gene: TRBJ1-3
d_gene: NA
abundance: NA
v_gene: TRBV4-1
CDR3aa: CASSQFSGNTIYF
CDR3nt: TGCGCCAGCAGCCAGTTCTCCGGAAACACCATATATTTT

j_gene: TRBJ2-2
d_gene: TRBD1
abundance: NA
v_gene: TRBV19
CDR3aa: CASRKRTGGAAGELFF
CDR3nt: TGTGCCAGTAGGAAAAGGACAGGGGGCGCAGCCGGGGAGCTGTTTTTT

j_gene: TRBJ1-2
d_gene: NA
abundance: NA
v_gene: TRBV20-1
CDR3aa: CSARRDESYTF
CDR3nt: TGCAGTGCTAGACGGGACGAGAGCTACACCTTC

j_gene: TRBJ1-2
d_gene: NA
abundance: NA
v_gene: TRBV7-9
CDR3aa: CASSSLFSTRGYTF
CDR3nt: TGTGCCAGCAGCTCACTGTTCTCGACGAGGGGCTACACCTTC

j_gene: TRBJ2-1
d_gene: NA
abundance: few
v_gene: TRBV6-2/TRBV6-3
CDR3aa: CASSGLPLYNEQFF
CDR3nt: TGTGCCAGCAGTGGCTTACCCCTGTACAATGAGCAGTTCTTC

j_gene: TRBJ2-7
d_gene: NA
abundance: NA
v_gene: TRBV6-4
CDR3aa: CASYGFSYEQYF
CDR3nt: TGTGCCAGCTACGGTTTCTCCTACGAGCAGTACTTC

j_gene: TRBJ2-5
d_gene: NA
abundance: NA
v_gene: TRBV10-2
CDR3aa: CASIRGPKMGTQYF
CDR3nt: TGCGCCAGCATCCGGGGACCTAAAATGGGGACCCAGTACTTC

j_gene: TRBJ1-3
d_gene: NA
abundance: NA
v_gene: TRBV5-1
CDR3aa: CASSLLSGSDGNTIYF
CDR3nt: TGCGCCAGCAGCTTGTTGTCAGGGTCCGACGGAAACACCATATATTTT

j_gene: TRBJ1-1
d_gene: NA
abundance: NA
v_gene: TRBV5-1
CDR3aa: CASSITGLNTEAFF
CDR3nt: TGCGCCAGCAGCATAACCGGGTTGAACACTGAAGCTTTCTTT

j_gene: TRBJ2-4
d_gene: NA
abundance: NA
v_gene: TRBV3-1/TRBV3-2
CDR3aa: CASSQDRDQAKNIQYF
CDR3nt: TGTGCCAGCAGCCAAGACAGGGACCAAGCCAAAAACATTCAGTACTTC

j_gene: TRBJ2-3
d_gene: NA
abundance: NA
v_gene: TRBV5-4
CDR3aa: CASSWEVEGDTQYF
CDR3nt: TGTGCCAGCAGCTGGGAGGTGGAGGGAGATACGCAGTATTTT

j_gene: TRBJ2-5
d_gene: NA
abundance: NA
v_gene: TRBV6-5
CDR3aa: CASSYDGPGAGETQYF
CDR3nt: TGTGCCAGCAGTTACGACGGTCCGGGGGCCGGAGAGACCCAGTACTTC

j_gene: TRBJ2-7
d_gene: TRBD1
abundance: NA
v_gene: TRBV7-3
CDR3aa: CASSSGQGALAEQYF
CDR3nt: TGTGCCAGCAGCTCCGGACAGGGGGCTTTGGCCGAGCAGTACTTC

j_gene: TRBJ1-1
d_gene: TRBD1
abundance: NA
v_gene: TRBV27
CDR3aa: CASSWQGVTEAFF
CDR3nt: TGTGCCAGCAGTTGGCAGGGGGTCACTGAAGCTTTCTTT

j_gene: TRBJ2-7
d_gene: NA
abundance: NA
v_gene: TRBV14
CDR3aa: CASSHLVQDEQYF
CDR3nt: TGTGCCAGCAGCCATTTGGTCCAGGACGAGCAGTACTTC

j_gene: TRBJ2-7
d_gene: TRBD1
abundance: NA
v_gene: TRBV6-5
CDR3aa: CASSRDRGWGQYF
CDR3nt: TGTGCCAGCAGCCGGGACAGGGGCTGGGGGCAGTACTTC

j_gene: TRBJ2-2
d_gene: NA
abundance: NA
v_gene: TRBV2
CDR3aa: CASQREIGELFF
CDR3nt: TGTGCCAGCCAAAGGGAGATCGGGGAGCTGTTTTTT

j_gene: TRBJ1-2
d_gene: TRBD1
abundance: NA
v_gene: TRBV6-5
CDR3aa: CASSSYWDSGGYTF
CDR3nt: TGTGCCAGCAGTTCTTACTGGGACAGCGGTGGCTACACCTTC

j_gene: TRBJ2-1
d_gene: NA
abundance: NA
v_gene: TRBV30
CDR3aa: CAWSVQAPYNEQFF
CDR3nt: TGTGCCTGGAGTGTACAAGCGCCCTACAATGAGCAGTTCTTC

j_gene: TRBJ2-5
d_gene: NA
abundance: NA
v_gene: TRBV27
CDR3aa: CASSLQGTQETQYF
CDR3nt: TGTGCCAGCAGTTTACAGGGCACTCAAGAGACCCAGTACTTC

j_gene: TRBJ2-3
d_gene: TRBD2
abundance: NA
v_gene: TRBV29-1
CDR3aa: CSVLRWRGVSDTQYF
CDR3nt: TGCAGCGTCCTTAGATGGCGGGGGGTGTCAGATACGCAGTATTTT

j_gene: TRBJ1-6
d_gene: NA
abundance: NA
v_gene: TRBV4-3
CDR3aa: CASSQTRDLPSSYNSPLHF
CDR3nt: TGCGCCAGCAGCCAAACCAGGGACCTCCCCAGCTCCTATAATTCACCCCTCCACTTT

j_gene: TRBJ2-7
d_gene: NA
abundance: NA
v_gene: TRBV11-2
CDR3aa: CASSSNRAIYF
CDR3nt: TGTGCCAGCAGCTCGAACAGGGCTATTTACTTC

j_gene: TRBJ1-4
d_gene: NA
abundance: NA
v_gene: TRBV6-2/TRBV6-3
CDR3aa: CASSYSGTSDEKLFF
CDR3nt: TGTGCCAGCAGTTACTCCGGGACATCCGATGAAAAACTGTTTTTT

j_gene: TRBJ1-2
d_gene: TRBD1
abundance: NA
v_gene: TRBV10-2
CDR3aa: CASSQEGQGDNYGYTF
CDR3nt: TGCGCCAGCAGTCAGGAGGGACAGGGTGACAACTATGGCTACACCTTC

j_gene: TRBJ1-4
d_gene: TRBD1
abundance: NA
v_gene: TRBV4-1
CDR3aa: CASSQTGTANEKLFF
CDR3nt: TGCGCCAGCAGCCAGACCGGGACAGCTAATGAAAAACTGTTTTTT

j_gene: TRBJ2-5
d_gene: NA
abundance: once
v_gene: TRBV7-9
CDR3aa: CASRRGDVGETQYF
CDR3nt: TGTGCCAGCAGACGAGGGGATGTCGGAGAGACCCAGTACTTC

j_gene: TRBJ2-7
d_gene: NA
abundance: NA
v_gene: TRBV3-1/TRBV3-2
CDR3aa: CASSQGLLTGEQYF
CDR3nt: TGTGCCAGCAGCCAAGGGCTTCTTACGGGCGAGCAGTACTTC

j_gene: TRBJ2-7
d_gene: NA
abundance: NA
v_gene: TRBV7-9
CDR3aa: CASTEGTGTYEQYF
CDR3nt: TGTGCCAGCACCGAAGGGACTGGGACCTACGAGCAGTACTTC

j_gene: TRBJ1-1
d_gene: NA
abundance: NA
v_gene: TRBV5-6
CDR3aa: CASRYSARGRDTEAFF
CDR3nt: TGTGCCAGCAGATACTCAGCAAGGGGTCGGGACACTGAAGCTTTCTTT

j_gene: TRBJ1-2
d_gene: NA
abundance: NA
v_gene: TRBV18
CDR3aa: CASSPVRTIYGYTF
CDR3nt: TGTGCCAGCTCACCGGTTCGAACCATCTATGGCTACACCTTC

j_gene: TRBJ2-1
d_gene: TRBD2
abundance: NA
v_gene: TRBV6-2/TRBV6-3
CDR3aa: CASSYGTRHNEQFF
CDR3nt: TGTGCCAGCAGTTACGGGACTAGACACAATGAGCAGTTCTTC

j_gene: TRBJ2-3
d_gene: NA
abundance: NA
v_gene: TRBV5-6
CDR3aa: CASSAVAPETQYF
CDR3nt: TGTGCCAGCAGCGCGGTAGCGCCCGAGACGCAGTATTTT

j_gene: TRBJ1-1
d_gene: NA
abundance: NA
v_gene: TRBV9
CDR3aa: CASSGQNTEAFF
CDR3nt: TGTGCCAGCAGCGGACAGAACACTGAAGCTTTCTTT

j_gene: TRBJ1-2
d_gene: NA
abundance: NA
v_gene: TRBV27
CDR3aa: CASSLTYGTSNYGYTF
CDR3nt: TGTGCCAGCAGTTTGACCTACGGGACCTCTAACTATGGCTACACCTTC

j_gene: TRBJ2-1
d_gene: TRBD2
abundance: NA
v_gene: TRBV6-5
CDR3aa: CASSSGLAGADEQFF
CDR3nt: TGTGCCAGCAGTTCGGGACTAGCGGGCGCGGATGAGCAGTTCTTC

j_gene: TRBJ2-7
d_gene: NA
abundance: NA
v_gene: TRBV2
CDR3aa: CASSGVYEQYF
CDR3nt: TGTGCCAGCAGTGGGGTCTACGAGCAGTACTTC

j_gene: TRBJ1-2
d_gene: TRBD1
abundance: NA
v_gene: TRBV28
CDR3aa: CAIARPGQIYGYTF
CDR3nt: TGTGCCATCGCAAGACCGGGACAGATCTATGGCTACACCTTC

j_gene: TRBJ2-1
d_gene: NA
abundance: NA
v_gene: TRBV7-3
CDR3aa: CASSLSTGGAHEQFF
CDR3nt: TGTGCCAGCAGCTTATCAACTGGGGGGGCCCATGAGCAGTTCTTC

j_gene: TRBJ1-1
d_gene: TRBD1
abundance: NA
v_gene: TRBV6-5
CDR3aa: CASRRQGANTEAFF
CDR3nt: TGTGCCAGCAGACGACAGGGGGCCAACACTGAAGCTTTCTTT

j_gene: TRBJ1-3
d_gene: TRBD1
abundance: NA
v_gene: TRBV10-3
CDR3aa: CATSPRTGQDSGNTIYF
CDR3nt: TGTGCCACGTCCCCCCGTACTGGACAGGACTCTGGAAACACCATATATTTT

j_gene: TRBJ1-5
d_gene: NA
abundance: NA
v_gene: TRBV29-1
CDR3aa: CSVAQANQPQHF
CDR3nt: TGCAGCGTTGCGCAGGCCAATCAGCCCCAGCATTTT

j_gene: TRBJ1-3
d_gene: NA
abundance: NA
v_gene: TRBV19
CDR3aa: CASSLAEEGNTIYF
CDR3nt: TGTGCCAGTAGCCTTGCAGAAGAGGGAAACACCATATATTTT

j_gene: TRBJ1-5
d_gene: NA
abundance: NA
v_gene: TRBV9
CDR3aa: CASSAEGVTNQPQHF
CDR3nt: TGTGCCAGCAGCGCCGAGGGGGTTACCAATCAGCCCCAGCATTTT

j_gene: TRBJ2-7
d_gene: TRBD1
abundance: NA
v_gene: TRBV28
CDR3aa: CASSRGQGPPYEQYF
CDR3nt: TGTGCCAGCAGCCGGGGACAGGGGCCTCCCTACGAGCAGTACTTC

j_gene: TRBJ1-5
d_gene: NA
abundance: NA
v_gene: TRBV9
CDR3aa: CASSVSDGSNQPQHF
CDR3nt: TGTGCCAGCAGCGTAAGCGACGGTAGCAATCAGCCCCAGCATTTT

j_gene: TRBJ1-6
d_gene: NA
abundance: NA
v_gene: TRBV6-2/TRBV6-3
CDR3aa: CASSYSSGSYNSPLHF
CDR3nt: TGTGCCAGCAGTTACTCGAGCGGATCCTATAATTCACCCCTCCACTTT

j_gene: TRBJ1-2
d_gene: TRBD1
abundance: NA
v_gene: TRBV6-5
CDR3aa: CASTGTGGTASGYTF
CDR3nt: TGTGCCAGCACCGGGACAGGGGGGACCGCTTCTGGCTACACCTTC

j_gene: TRBJ2-3
d_gene: TRBD1
abundance: once
v_gene: TRBV7-2
CDR3aa: CASRQGFGYGDTQYF
CDR3nt: TGTGCCAGCAGACAGGGGTTCGGCTACGGGGATACGCAGTATTTT

j_gene: TRBJ1-6
d_gene: NA
abundance: NA
v_gene: TRBV19
CDR3aa: CASSSYNSPLHF
CDR3nt: TGTGCCAGTAGCTCCTATAATTCACCCCTCCACTTT

j_gene: TRBJ1-1
d_gene: NA
abundance: NA
v_gene: TRBV10-3
CDR3aa: CAISGTGGTEAFF
CDR3nt: TGTGCCATCAGTGGAACAGGCGGCACTGAAGCTTTCTTT

j_gene: TRBJ2-7
d_gene: TRBD1
abundance: NA
v_gene: TRBV3-1/TRBV3-2
CDR3aa: CASSQDLAWDRVITVYEQYF
CDR3nt: TGTGCCAGCAGCCAAGATTTAGCGTGGGACAGGGTGATCACTGTCTACGAGCAGTACTTC